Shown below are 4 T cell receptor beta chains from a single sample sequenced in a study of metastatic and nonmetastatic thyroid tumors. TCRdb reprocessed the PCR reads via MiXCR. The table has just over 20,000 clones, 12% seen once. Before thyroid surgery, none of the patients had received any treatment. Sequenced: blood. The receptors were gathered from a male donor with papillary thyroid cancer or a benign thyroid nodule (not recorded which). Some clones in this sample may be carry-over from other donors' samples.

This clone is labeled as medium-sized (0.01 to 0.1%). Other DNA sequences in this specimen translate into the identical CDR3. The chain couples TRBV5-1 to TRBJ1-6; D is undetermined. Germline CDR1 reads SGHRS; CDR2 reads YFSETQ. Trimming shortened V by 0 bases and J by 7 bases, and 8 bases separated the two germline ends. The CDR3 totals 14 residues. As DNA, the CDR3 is TGCGCCAGCAGCTTGGGATCGGGCAATTCACCCCTCCACTTT. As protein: CASSLGSGNSPLHF.

CDR3 region: CASSTPTGENYGYTF. The CDR3 bases are TGTGCCAGTAGTACGCCGACCGGGGAAAACTATGGCTACACCTTC. The V call is TRBV19, the J call TRBJ1-2; D unresolved. This CDR3 is 15 amino acids long. Germline assignment: CDR1 LNHDA and CDR2 SQIVND (reference sequence). V shed 4 bases and J shed 2 bases, with 14 bases lying between them.

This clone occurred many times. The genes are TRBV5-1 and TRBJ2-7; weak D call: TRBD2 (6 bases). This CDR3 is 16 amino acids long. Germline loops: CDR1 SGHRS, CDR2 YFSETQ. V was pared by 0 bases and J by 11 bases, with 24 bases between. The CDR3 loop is CASSLGGGKASDLEYF. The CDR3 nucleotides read TGCGCCAGCAGCTTGGGTGGCGGGAAAGCTTCAGACCTAGAGTACTTC.

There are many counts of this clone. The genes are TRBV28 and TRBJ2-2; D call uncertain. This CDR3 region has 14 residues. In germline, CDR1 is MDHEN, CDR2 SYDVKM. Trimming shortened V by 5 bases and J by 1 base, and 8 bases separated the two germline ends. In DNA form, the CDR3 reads TGTGCCAGCAGTCTCGGATTGAACACCGGGGAGCTGTTTTTT. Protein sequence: CASSLGLNTGELFF. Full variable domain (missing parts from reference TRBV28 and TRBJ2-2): DVKVTQSSRYLVKRTGEKVFLECVQDMDHENMFWYRQDPGLGLRLIYFSYDVKMKEKGDIPEGYSVSREKKERFSLILESASTNQTSMYLCASSLGLNTGELFFGEGSRLTVL.